This T cell receptor (beta chain) was sequenced during a study of T-cell reconstitution after alpha-beta-depleted transplantation in children. Points from the study as a whole: T-cell counts and diversity at one year post-transplant came mainly from newly produced T cells.

Points on this clonotype: Its matching antigen is unknown.

Unique molecular identifiers were used to barcode this TCRbeta library. TCRdb fed the PCR reads into MiXCR, producing one record per CDR3 protein. The sample lists fewer than 750,000 distinct CDR3 sequences; 20% to 30% were seen once. Germline loops: CDR1 DFQATT, CDR2 SNEGSKA (reference sequence). V was clipped by 5 bases and J by 2 bases, with 9 bases between them. The CDR3 extends over 13 amino acids. The rearrangement joins TRBV20-1 to TRBJ2-2; a weak D match, TRBD1 (5 bases). Sample: PBMCs, taken before TCRalphabeta/CD19-depleted stem cell transplant. The source of this sequence is a boy under three years old with Wiskott-Aldrich syndrome, due to receive a stem cell transplant. This CDR3 is CSAGAGNTGELFF. The CDR3 bases are TGCAGTGCTGGGGCTGGAAACACCGGGGAGCTGTTTTTT.